This T cell receptor beta chain was sequenced for a study of vaccination and CD4 T cells after COVID-19. In germline, CDR1 is SGHTA, CDR2 FQGNSA. The CDR3 extends over 10 amino acids. The Oncomine TCR Beta short-read assay sequenced DNA from cultured CD4+ T cells. TCRdb redid the calling of the PCR reads with MiXCR, one entry per CDR3 protein. The sample consists of roughly 19,000 distinct CDR3 sequences, approximately 60% of them appearing once. This clonotype was observed a handful of times. Its target is not known. Germline and junction disagree at one end, which may indicate a read error. The treatment: roughly nine-day PBMC culture with coronavirus spike peptide pools or control peptides (ViraFEST assay). For ViraFEST, peptide pools expanded antigen-specific T cells, after which the TCRs were sequenced. The dates of positive PCR tests extended from March through December 2020 and came before the US Alpha, Beta and Delta variants.

The TCR comes from a human donor who had recovered from COVID-19. This rearrangement joins TRBV7-2 to TRBJ1-1; D remains ambiguous. The sequencing input was CD4+ T cells from blood, cultured in vitro. For the CDR3, the DNA is TGTGCCAGCACCTTACGTATAGGTTTCTTT. Amino acid sequence: CASTLRIGFF. Full variable domain (remainder filled in from reference TRBV7-2 and TRBJ1-1): GAGVSQSPSNKVTEKGKDVELRCDPISGHTALYWYRQSLGQGLEFLIYFQGNSAPDKSGLPSDRFSAERTGGSVSTLTIQRTQQEDSAVYLCASTLRIGFFGQGTRLTVV.